Presented here are 10 T cell receptor beta chains from one specimen sequenced in a study of control samples from healthy donors and cancer patients. Sequencing was performed with immunoSEQ multiplex PCR; in TCRdb, only in-frame clones are kept and a portion is missing. In the table there are over 150,000 clones, roughly 92% of which are singletons. Sequenced material: blood. These receptor sequences come from a man younger than 40 in good health.

V is TRBV18 and J is TRBJ1-2; a possible D gene is TRBD1 (6 bases). Per germline, CDR1 KGHSH and CDR2 LQKENI. This CDR3 has 13 amino acids. V shed 5 bases and J shed 4 bases, with 11 bases lying between them. For the CDR3, the DNA is TGTGCCAGCTCAGCACAGGGAGGCTATGGCTACACCTTC. Translated: CASSAQGGYGYTF.

The chain combines TRBV7-2 with TRBJ1-2; D ambiguous. V was shortened by 1 base and J by 4 bases, with 7 bases between the two germline ends. The CDR3 spans 13 residues. Germline CDR1 is SGHTA and CDR2 is FQGNSA. This CDR3 reads CASSLEEGYGYTF. Here the CDR3 DNA reads TGTGCCAGCAGCTTAGAGGAGGGCTATGGCTACACCTTC.

V gene TRBV4-3 combines with J gene TRBJ1-3; D perhaps matches TRBD1 (6 bases). The germline V gene has CDR1 LGHNA and CDR2 YSLEER. Trimming removed 1 base at V and 0 bases at J, with 16 bases between. The CDR3 loop spans 18 amino acids. CDR3 sequence: CASSQGLQQGASGNTIYF. CDR3 nucleotide sequence: TGCGCCAGCAGCCAAGGACTTCAACAGGGAGCCTCTGGAAACACCATATATTTT.

The CDR3 here is CASRDRVYNEQFF. CDR3 nucleotide sequence: TGTGCCAGCCGGGACAGAGTATACAATGAGCAGTTCTTC. The V call is TRBV2, the J call TRBJ2-1; TRBD1 agrees at 7 bases. Germline V gene lookup returns CDR1 SNHLY and CDR2 FYNNEI. With V trimmed by 8 bases and J by 4 bases, 5 bases remained unmatched. CDR3 length equals 13 residues.

This clone appeared a single time. The chain joins TRBV4-1 to TRBJ1-3, with D possibly matching TRBD1 (5 bases). CDR1 MGHRA and CDR2 YSYEKL come from the germline V gene. V was pared by 0 bases and J by 1 base, with 10 bases between. The CDR3 contains 16 residues. This chain's CDR3 is CASSQEWAGSGNTIYF. CDR3 sequence (DNA): TGCGCCAGCAGCCAAGAATGGGCAGGGTCTGGAAACACCATATATTTT.

V and J are TRBV6-2 or TRBV6-3 and TRBJ1-6; no reliable D call. The V end lost 2 bases, the J end lost 13 bases, and 12 bases lay between the germline ends. Looked up from germline, CDR1 is MNHEY and CDR2 is SVGEGT. The CDR3 has 13 amino acids. CDR3 in amino acids: CASSYNALLPLHF. The DNA of the CDR3 is TGTGCCAGCAGTTACAACGCGCTCCTTCCCCTCCACTTT.

This clone was counted a single time. The genes are TRBV7-2 and TRBJ1-5; perhaps TRBD1 as D (5 bases). The V end was cut by 5 bases, the J end by 5 bases, with 16 bases between. Germline CDR1 is SGHTA and CDR2 is FQGNSA. The length of the CDR3 is 15 residues. The CDR3 DNA reads as TGTGCCAGCAGCCCTAGGGACGGAGCCTATCAGCCCCAGCATTTT. This encodes CASSPRDGAYQPQHF.

In the case of this clone: Compared with germline, one end of the junction differs, possibly owing to a read error. The rearrangement uses TRBV2 and TRBJ1-1; D not certain. Germline CDR1 is SNHLY and CDR2 is FYNNEI. The CDR3 has 15 amino acids. CDR3: CASREAGLVITEAFF. CDR3 DNA: TGTGCCAGCAGGGAAGCTGGGCTGGTGATCACTGAAGCTTTCTTT.

V gene TRBV28 combines with J gene TRBJ1-2; TRBD1 is a possible D gene (6 bases). This CDR3 has 13 amino acids. Germline CDR1 reads MDHEN; CDR2 reads SYDVKM. The V and J ends lost 5 bases and 8 bases respectively, with 15 bases between them. The CDR3 protein is CASSPTGIGGYTF. The CDR3 coding sequence is TGTGCCAGCAGTCCGACAGGAATCGGGGGCTACACCTTC.

Of note for this clone: At the DNA level, this CDR3 is encoded by other sequences in the same sample as well. V is TRBV4-3 and J is TRBJ1-3; the D is unclear. This CDR3 is built from 15 residues. V lost 0 bases and J 0 bases, leaving 6 bases between the germline ends. CDR1 and CDR2 from the germline V gene are LGHNA and YSLEER. CDR3 in DNA: TGCGCCAGCAGCCAAGATGGTAGCTCTGGAAACACCATATATTTT. Protein: CASSQDGSSGNTIYF.